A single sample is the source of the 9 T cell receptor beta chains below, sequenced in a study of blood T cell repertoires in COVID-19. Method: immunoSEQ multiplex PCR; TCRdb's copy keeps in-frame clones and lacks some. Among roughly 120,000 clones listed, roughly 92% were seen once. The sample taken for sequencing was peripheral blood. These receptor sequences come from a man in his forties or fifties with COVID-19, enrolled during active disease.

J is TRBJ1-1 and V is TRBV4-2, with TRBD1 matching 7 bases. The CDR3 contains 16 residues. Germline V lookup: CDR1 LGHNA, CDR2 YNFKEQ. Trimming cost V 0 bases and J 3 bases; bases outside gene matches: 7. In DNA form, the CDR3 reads TGTGCCAGCAGCCAAGAAACAGGGGATGAGGACACTGAAGCTTTCTTT. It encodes CASSQETGDEDTEAFF.

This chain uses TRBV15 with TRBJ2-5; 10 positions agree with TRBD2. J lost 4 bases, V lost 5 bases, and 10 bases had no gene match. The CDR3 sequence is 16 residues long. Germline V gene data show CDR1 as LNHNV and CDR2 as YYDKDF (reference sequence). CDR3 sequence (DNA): TGTGCCACCAGCGCTGGTCTAGCGGGAGCTAGAGAGACCCAGTACTTC. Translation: CATSAGLAGARETQYF.

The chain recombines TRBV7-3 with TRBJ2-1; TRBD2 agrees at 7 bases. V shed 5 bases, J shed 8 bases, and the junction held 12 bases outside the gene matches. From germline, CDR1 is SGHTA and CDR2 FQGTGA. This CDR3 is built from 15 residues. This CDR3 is CASSPGLGDGDEQFF. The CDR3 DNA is TGTGCCAGCAGCCCAGGACTAGGAGACGGGGATGAGCAGTTCTTC.

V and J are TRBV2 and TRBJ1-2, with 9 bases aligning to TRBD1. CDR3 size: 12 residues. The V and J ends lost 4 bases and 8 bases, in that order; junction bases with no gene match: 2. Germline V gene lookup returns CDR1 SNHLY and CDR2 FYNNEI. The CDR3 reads CASSGQGEGYTF. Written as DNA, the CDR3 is TGTGCCAGCAGTGGACAGGGGGAAGGCTACACCTTC.

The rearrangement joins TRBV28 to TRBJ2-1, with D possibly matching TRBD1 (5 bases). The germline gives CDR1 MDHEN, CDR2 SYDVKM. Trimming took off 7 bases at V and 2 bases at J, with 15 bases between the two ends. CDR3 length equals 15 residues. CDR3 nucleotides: TGTGCCAGCACGTCAGGGATCATAACCTACAATGAGCAGTTCTTC. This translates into CASTSGIITYNEQFF. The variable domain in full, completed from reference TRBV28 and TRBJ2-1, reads DVKVTQSSRYLVKRTGEKVFLECVQDMDHENMFWYRQDPGLGLRLIYFSYDVKMKEKGDIPEGYSVSREKKERFSLILESASTNQTSMYLCASTSGIITYNEQFFGPGTRLTVL.

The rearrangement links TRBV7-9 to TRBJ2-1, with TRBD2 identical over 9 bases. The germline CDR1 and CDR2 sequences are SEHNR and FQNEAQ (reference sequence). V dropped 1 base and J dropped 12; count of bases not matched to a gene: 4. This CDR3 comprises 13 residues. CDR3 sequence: CASSLGSSGAQFF. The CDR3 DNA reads TGTGCCAGCAGCTTAGGGTCTAGCGGGGCGCAGTTCTTC.

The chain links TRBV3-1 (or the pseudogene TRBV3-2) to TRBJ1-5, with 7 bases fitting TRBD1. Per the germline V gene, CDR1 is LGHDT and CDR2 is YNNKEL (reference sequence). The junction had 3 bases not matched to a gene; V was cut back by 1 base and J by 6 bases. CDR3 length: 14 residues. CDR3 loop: CASSQGGGGQPQHF. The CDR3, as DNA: TGTGCCAGCAGCCAAGGAGGGGGCGGTCAGCCCCAGCATTTT.

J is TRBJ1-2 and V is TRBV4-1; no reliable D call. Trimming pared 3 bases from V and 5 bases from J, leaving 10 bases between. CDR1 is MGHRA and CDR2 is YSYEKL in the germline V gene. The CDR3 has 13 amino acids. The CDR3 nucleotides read TGCGCCAGCAGCCAGGGAGATGCGTATGGCTACACCTTC. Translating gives CASSQGDAYGYTF.

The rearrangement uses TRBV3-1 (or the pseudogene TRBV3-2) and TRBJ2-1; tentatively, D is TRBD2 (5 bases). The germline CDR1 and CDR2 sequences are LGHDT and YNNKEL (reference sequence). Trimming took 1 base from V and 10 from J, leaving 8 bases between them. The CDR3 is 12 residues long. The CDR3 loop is CASSQGSGEQFF. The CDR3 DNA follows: TGTGCCAGCAGCCAAGGATCGGGGGAGCAGTTCTTC.